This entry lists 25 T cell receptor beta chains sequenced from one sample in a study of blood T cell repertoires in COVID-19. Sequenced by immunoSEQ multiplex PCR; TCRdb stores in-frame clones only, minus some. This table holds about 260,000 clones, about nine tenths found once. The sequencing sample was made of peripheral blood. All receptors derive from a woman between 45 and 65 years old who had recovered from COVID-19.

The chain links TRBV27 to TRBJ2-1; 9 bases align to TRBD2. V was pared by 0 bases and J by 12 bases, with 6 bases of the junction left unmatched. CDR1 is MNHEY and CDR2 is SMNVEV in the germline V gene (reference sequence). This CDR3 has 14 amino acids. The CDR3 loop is CASSLSGAGGMQFF. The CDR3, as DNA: TGTGCCAGCAGTTTATCGGGGGCGGGAGGGATGCAGTTCTTC.

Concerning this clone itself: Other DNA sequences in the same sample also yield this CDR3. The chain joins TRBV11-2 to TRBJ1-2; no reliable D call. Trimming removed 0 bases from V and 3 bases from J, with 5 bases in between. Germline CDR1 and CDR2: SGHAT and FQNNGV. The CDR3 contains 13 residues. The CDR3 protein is CASSLDRDYGYTF. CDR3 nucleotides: TGTGCCAGCAGCTTAGATCGTGACTATGGCTACACCTTC.

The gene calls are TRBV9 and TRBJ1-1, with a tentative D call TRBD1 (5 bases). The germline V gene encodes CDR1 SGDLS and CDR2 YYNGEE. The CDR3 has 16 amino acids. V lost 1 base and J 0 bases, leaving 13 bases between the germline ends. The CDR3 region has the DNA TGTGCCAGCAGCGTATCCCAGGGCCTAATGAACACTGAAGCTTTCTTT. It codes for CASSVSQGLMNTEAFF.

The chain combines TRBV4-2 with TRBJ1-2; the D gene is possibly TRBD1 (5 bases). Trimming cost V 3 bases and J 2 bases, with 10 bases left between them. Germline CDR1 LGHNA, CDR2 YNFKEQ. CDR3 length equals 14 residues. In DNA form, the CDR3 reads TGTGCCAGCAGCCAGGGACTTTTCAACTATGGCTACACCTTC. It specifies CASSQGLFNYGYTF.

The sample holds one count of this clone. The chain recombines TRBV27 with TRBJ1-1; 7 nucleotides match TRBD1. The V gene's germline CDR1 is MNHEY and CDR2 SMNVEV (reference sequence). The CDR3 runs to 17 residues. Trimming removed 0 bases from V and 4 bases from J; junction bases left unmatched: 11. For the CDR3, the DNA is TGTGCCAGCAGTTTATCCGCCTTCCCCCGGGACAGCACTGAAGCTTTCTTT. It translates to CASSLSAFPRDSTEAFF.

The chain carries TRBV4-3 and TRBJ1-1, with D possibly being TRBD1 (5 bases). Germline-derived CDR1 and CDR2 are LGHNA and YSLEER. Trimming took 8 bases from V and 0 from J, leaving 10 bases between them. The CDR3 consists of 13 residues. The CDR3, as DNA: TGCGCCAGCCGCGGACATATGAACACTGAAGCTTTCTTT. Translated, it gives CASRGHMNTEAFF.

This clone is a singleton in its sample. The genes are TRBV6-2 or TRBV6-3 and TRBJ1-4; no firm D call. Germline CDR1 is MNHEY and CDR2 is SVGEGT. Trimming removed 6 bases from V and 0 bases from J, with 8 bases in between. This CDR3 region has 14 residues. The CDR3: CASSSRSTNEKLFF. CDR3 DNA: TGTGCCAGCAGCTCCAGGTCAACTAATGAAAAACTGTTTTTT.

CDR3 in amino acids: CASSLDRWGGTEAFF. The CDR3 region has the DNA TGTGCCAGCAGCTTGGACCGTTGGGGCGGCACTGAAGCTTTCTTT. V is TRBV5-5 and J is TRBJ1-1, with a tentative D call TRBD1 (5 bases). CDR1 is SGHKS, CDR2 YYEKEE, per germline (reference sequence). Trimming cost V 0 bases and J 4 bases, with 13 bases left between them. This CDR3 is built from 15 residues.

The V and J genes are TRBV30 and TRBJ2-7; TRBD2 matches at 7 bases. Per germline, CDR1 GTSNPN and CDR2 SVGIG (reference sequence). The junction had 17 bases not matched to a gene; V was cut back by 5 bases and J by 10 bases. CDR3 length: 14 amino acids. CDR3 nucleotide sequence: TGTGCCTGGGGCCTAAGGACTAGTGTGTCGAGCCAGTACTTC. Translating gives CAWGLRTSVSSQYF.

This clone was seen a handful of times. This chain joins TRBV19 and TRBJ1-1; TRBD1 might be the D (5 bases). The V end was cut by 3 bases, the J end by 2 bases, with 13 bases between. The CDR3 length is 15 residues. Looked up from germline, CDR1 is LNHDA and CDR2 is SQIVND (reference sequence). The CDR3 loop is CASSIEQVPNTEAFF. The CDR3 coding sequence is TGTGCCAGTAGTATCGAACAGGTTCCTAACACTGAAGCTTTCTTT.

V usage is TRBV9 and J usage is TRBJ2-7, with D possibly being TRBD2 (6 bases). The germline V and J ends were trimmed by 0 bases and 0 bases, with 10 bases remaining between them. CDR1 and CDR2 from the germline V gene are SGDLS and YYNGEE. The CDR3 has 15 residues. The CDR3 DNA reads TGTGCCAGCAGCGTAGCCGGGGACTTCTCCTACGAGCAGTACTTC. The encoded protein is CASSVAGDFSYEQYF.

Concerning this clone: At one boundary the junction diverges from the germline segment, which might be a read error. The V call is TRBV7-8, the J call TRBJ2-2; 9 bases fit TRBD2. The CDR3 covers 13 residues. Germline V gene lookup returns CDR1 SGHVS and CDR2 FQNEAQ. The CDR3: CQGREGRTGELFF. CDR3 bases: TGCCAGGGGCGGGAGGGCCGGACCGGGGAGCTGTTTTTT.

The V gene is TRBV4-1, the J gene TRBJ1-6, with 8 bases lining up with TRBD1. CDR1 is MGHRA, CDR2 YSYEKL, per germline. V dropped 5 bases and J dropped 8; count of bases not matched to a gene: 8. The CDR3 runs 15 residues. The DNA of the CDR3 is TGCGCCAGCAGCTTCGGACAGGGCATTCATTCACCCCTCCACTTT. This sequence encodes CASSFGQGIHSPLHF.

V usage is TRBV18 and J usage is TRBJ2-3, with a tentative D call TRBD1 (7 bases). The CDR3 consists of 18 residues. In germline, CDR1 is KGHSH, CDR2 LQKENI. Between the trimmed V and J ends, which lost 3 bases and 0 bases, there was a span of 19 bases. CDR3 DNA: TGTGCCAGCTCACCCCTATCCCCGACAGGGACTAGCACAGATACGCAGTATTTT. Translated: CASSPLSPTGTSTDTQYF.

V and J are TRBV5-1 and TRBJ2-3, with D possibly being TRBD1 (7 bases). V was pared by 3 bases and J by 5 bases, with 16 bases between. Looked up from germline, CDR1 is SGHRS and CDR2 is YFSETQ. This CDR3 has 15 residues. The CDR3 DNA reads TGCGCCAGCAGCTACAGGACAGGACTACTAGATACGCAGTATTTT. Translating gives CASSYRTGLLDTQYF.

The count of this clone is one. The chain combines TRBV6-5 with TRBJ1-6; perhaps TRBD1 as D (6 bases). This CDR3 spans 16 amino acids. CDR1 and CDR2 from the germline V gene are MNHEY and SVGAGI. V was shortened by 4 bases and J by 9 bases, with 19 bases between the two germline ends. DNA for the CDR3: TGTGCCAGCAGTTTCGTTCAGGGGAACCCCGGTTCACCCCTCCACTTT. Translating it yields CASSFVQGNPGSPLHF.

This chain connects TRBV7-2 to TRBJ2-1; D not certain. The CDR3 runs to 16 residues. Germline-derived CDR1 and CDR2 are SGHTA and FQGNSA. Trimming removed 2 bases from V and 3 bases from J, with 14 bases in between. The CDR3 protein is CASSLIRSILYNEQFF. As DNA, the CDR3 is TGTGCCAGCAGCTTAATCCGTTCAATACTCTACAATGAGCAGTTCTTC.

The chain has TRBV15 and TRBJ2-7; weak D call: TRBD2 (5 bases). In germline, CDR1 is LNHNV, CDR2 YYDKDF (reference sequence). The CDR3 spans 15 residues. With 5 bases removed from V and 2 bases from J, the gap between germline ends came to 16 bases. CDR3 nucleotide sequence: TGTGCCACCAGCGGGAACCAACCCGGGGCCTACGAGCAGTACTTC. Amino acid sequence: CATSGNQPGAYEQYF.

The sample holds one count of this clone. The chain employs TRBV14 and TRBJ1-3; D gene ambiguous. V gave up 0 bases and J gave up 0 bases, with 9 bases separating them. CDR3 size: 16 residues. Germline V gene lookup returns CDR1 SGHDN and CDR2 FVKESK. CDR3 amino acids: CASSQDHAGSGNTIYF. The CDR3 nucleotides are TGTGCCAGCAGCCAAGATCATGCAGGCTCTGGAAACACCATATATTTT.

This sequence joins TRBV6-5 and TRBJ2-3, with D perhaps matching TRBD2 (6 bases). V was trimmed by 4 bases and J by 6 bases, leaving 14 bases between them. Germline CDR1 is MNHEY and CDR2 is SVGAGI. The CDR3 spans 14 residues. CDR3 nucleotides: TGTGCCAGCAGTTTAGCAGGAGGGGACGATACGCAGTATTTT. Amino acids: CASSLAGGDDTQYF.

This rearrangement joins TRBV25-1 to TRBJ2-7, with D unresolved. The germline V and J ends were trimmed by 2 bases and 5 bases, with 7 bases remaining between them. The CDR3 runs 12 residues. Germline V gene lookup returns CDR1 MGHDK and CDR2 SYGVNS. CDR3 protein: CASSEGLHEQYF. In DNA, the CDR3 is TGTGCCAGCAGTGAAGGGCTCCACGAGCAGTACTTC.

The CDR3 nucleotides read TGTGCCTGGATCCCAGGGGGGATCGGAAACACCATATATTTT. As protein: CAWIPGGIGNTIYF. The gene calls are TRBV30 and TRBJ1-3; 7 bases are shared with TRBD1. The length of the CDR3 is 14 residues. Germline V lookup: CDR1 GTSNPN, CDR2 SVGIG (reference sequence). The V and J ends lost 4 bases and 4 bases, in that order; junction bases with no gene match: 7.

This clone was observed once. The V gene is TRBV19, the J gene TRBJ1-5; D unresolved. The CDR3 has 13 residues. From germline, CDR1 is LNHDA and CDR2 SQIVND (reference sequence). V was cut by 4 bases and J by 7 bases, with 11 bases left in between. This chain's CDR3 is CASSTVGRQPQHF. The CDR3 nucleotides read TGTGCCAGTAGTACGGTGGGCCGCCAGCCCCAGCATTTT.

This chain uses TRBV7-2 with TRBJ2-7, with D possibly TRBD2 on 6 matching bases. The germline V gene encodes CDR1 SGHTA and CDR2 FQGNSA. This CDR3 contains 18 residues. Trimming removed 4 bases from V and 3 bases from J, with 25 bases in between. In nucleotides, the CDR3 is TGTGCCAGCAGCTCGGGCGGGGCAGGGACCTTCCCTTACTACGAGCAGTACTTC. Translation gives CASSSGGAGTFPYYEQYF.

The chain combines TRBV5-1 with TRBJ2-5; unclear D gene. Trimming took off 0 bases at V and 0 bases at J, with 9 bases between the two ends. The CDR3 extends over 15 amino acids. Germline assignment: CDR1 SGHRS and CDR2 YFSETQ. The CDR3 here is CASSLGVTHQETQYF. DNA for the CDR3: TGCGCCAGCAGCTTGGGTGTGACTCACCAAGAGACCCAGTACTTC.